These T cell receptor beta chains were read from a single sample in a study of blood T cell repertoires in COVID-19. The method was immunoSEQ multiplex PCR; TCRdb's version includes in-frame clones alone and lacks a portion of them. There are almost 200,000 clones in the sample; 89% occur only once, and around 8.9% lies in the top ten. The sequencing input was PBMCs or T cells enriched from blood (not recorded which). The origin of the receptors is a woman younger than 35 who had recovered from COVID-19. Both conserved end residues are part of each CDR3. D genes are given only for firm matches.

J | D | V | CDR3
TRBJ2-1 | TRBD1 | TRBV29-1 | CSADRESNEQFF
TRBJ2-3 | TRBD1 | TRBV11-3 | CASSRDRVTDTQYF
TRBJ1-2 | . | TRBV10-2 | CASSDPTENYGYTF
TRBJ2-6 | TRBD1 | TRBV5-1 | CASRPGTGGGSGANVLTF
TRBJ2-3 | TRBD2 | TRBV7-3 | CASSLGAGVSMYTQYF
TRBJ1-4 | . | TRBV14 | CASSPKAGNLEKLFF
TRBJ2-1 | . | TRBV9 | CASSETGLSSYNEQFF
TRBJ1-4 | TRBD1 | TRBV7-9 | CASSSFNSGTGGWLFF
TRBJ1-1 | . | TRBV6-5 | CASSHQGNTEAFF
TRBJ2-2 | TRBD1 | TRBV28 | CASSLWHRGSGELFF
TRBJ1-2 | . | TRBV6-5 | CASSYSTGGYGYTF
TRBJ2-2 | TRBD1 | TRBV7-2 | CASSPWTGAINTGELFF
TRBJ2-1 | TRBD2 | TRBV5-6 | CASSSGTSHNEQFF
TRBJ2-3 | TRBD2 | TRBV28 | CASSRYRLAGDTDTQYF
TRBJ1-1 | TRBD1 | TRBV30 | CAWGKGQGNTEAFF
TRBJ2-7 | TRBD1 | TRBV27 | CASSLRTGAYEQYF
TRBJ1-3 | . | TRBV27 | CASSLSRSGNTIYF
TRBJ1-5 | . | TRBV24-1 | CATSDTPGNQPQHF
TRBJ1-2 | TRBD1 | TRBV5-8 | CASSFGQAGQGGPYGYTF
TRBJ1-3 | . | TRBV9 | CASSVVGNTIYF
TRBJ2-1 | TRBD1 | TRBV11-2 | CASRSGTGPNEQFF
TRBJ1-5 | . | TRBV18 | CASSPGGPENQPQHF
TRBJ1-1 | . | TRBV27 | CASSSRVDTEAFF
TRBJ2-2 | TRBD1 | TRBV3-1/TRBV3-2 | CASSLRTGALVTGELFF
TRBJ1-1 | . | TRBV10-2 | CASSAPGRGTEAFF
TRBJ2-4 | . | TRBV27 | CASREGVQGIQYF
TRBJ1-2 | . | TRBV18 | CASSPEASSYGYTF
TRBJ1-1 | . | TRBV21-1 | CASLEETMNTEAFF